This T cell receptor (beta chain) originates from a study of blood T cell repertoires in COVID-19. Study information: From T cells, B-cell-depleted T cells, or PBMCs came the material, which was cDNA or gDNA.

The repertoire was sequenced with immunoSEQ multiplex PCR; TCRdb's copy has only in-frame clones and lacks some. This sample carries about 47,000 clones, roughly four fifths of them seen once, and the ten largest clones take 7.4%. This receptor was taken from a man aged 55 to 70 with active COVID-19. Sample: peripheral blood.

The CDR3 is CASSRGQSNEKLFF. In nucleotides, the CDR3 is TGTGCCAGCAGCAGGGGACAGTCAAATGAAAAACTGTTTTTT. The chain combines TRBV5-4 with TRBJ1-4; 7 bases are a match to TRBD1. Looked up from germline, CDR1 is SGHNT and CDR2 is YYREEE (reference sequence). V lost 4 bases and J lost 5; bases outside the gene matches: 5. The CDR3 spans 14 residues.